This T cell receptor (beta chain) was profiled in a study of breast tumors, draining lymph nodes, adjacent tissues (TCRdb year 2016). With respect to the entire study: In breast cancer patients, the study compared the TCR beta repertoires of tumor, adjacent nontumor tissue and axillary lymph nodes. In human breast cancer, the study set out to assess how tumor, surrounding tissue and draining lymph node repertoires relate to one another and whether T cells might be exchanged between them. Broader findings and caveats from the paper: A scenario in which most tumor T cells derive from the lymph node and then expand within tumor tissue was judged to be consistent with the data. The conclusion that tumor T cells originate in lymph nodes was presented as consistent with a hypothesis rather than as directly demonstrated. The similarity between tumor and nontumor tissue repertoires was significantly greater in luminal-like breast cancer than in basal-like breast cancer. Tumor T-cell repertoires showed less diversity than lymph node repertoires and more diversity than nontumor tissue repertoires, and tumor T-cell repertoires showed preferential V and J gene usage.

V was cut back by 6 bases and J by 9 bases, leaving a gap of 9 bases between them. The CDR3 measures 11 amino acids from cysteine to phenylalanine. Solely the CDR3 DNA is kept, with 33 bases framed from the first base. Lymph node samples were obtained from the axillary draining lymph nodes of breast cancer patients. This clonotype has a count of ten or more. Its antigen is currently not known. Base qualities were left out, and no much larger clone turns up one base away. TCRdb names Illumina HiSeq 2000 as the instrument used. Multiplex PCR amplification was used to generate the TCR beta chain libraries. High-throughput sequencing was used to analyze the amplified TCR beta chain products. TCRdb redid the processing of the public reads, applying fastp at Q25 and MiXCR, and retained in-frame beta chains. Rows with a matching CDR3 protein are joined into one entry that keeps the most common DNA and genes. The table for this sample lists 200,000 to 250,000 distinct CDR3 sequences; nearly 35% of them were counted only once. The top ten clones comprise approximately 3.6% of the sample.

Sequenced input: axillary lymph node tissue. This chain is built from TRBV12-3 or TRBV12-4 and TRBJ1-5, and the D gene may be TRBD1, 5 bases matching. The receptor comes from a female donor with breast cancer. Some clones in this sample may be carry-over from other donors' samples. The CDR3 region: CASRAGGPQHF. The sequence in DNA is TGTGCCAGCAGAGCTGGGGGGCCCCAGCATTTT.